This T cell receptor beta chain was obtained from a study of healthy donors' naive CD4 and CD8 T cells. Study-wide context: Donors came from three age groups: 20-25, 40-50 and 60-70 years.

Starting from approximately 500 ng of total RNA, TCR libraries were made with linear amplification. Each CDR3 protein gets one entry after TCRdb re-called the reads with MiXCR. The data hold about 180,000 distinct CDR3 sequences, with over 60% observed a single time. Per the germline V gene, CDR1 is LNHDA and CDR2 is SQIVND (reference sequence). The CDR3 loop spans 14 amino acids. V shed 10 bases and J shed 4 bases, with 18 bases lying between them. Sample: naive CD4+ and CD8+ T cells sorted from blood, pooled from several donors. This TCR was sampled from a pool of human donors in good health; the sample pools cells from several healthy donors. The chain couples TRBV19 to TRBJ2-3; D might be TRBD1 (6 bases). The DNA for the CDR3 is TGTGCCACCCAACAGGGTCCTCAGGCAGATACGCAGTATTTT. This codes for CATQQGPQADTQYF. The whole variable domain, remainder taken from reference TRBV19 and TRBJ2-3, is DGGITQSPKYLFRKEGQNVTLSCEQNLNHDAMYWYRQDPGQGLRLIYYSQIVNDFQKGDIAEGYSVSREKKESFPLTVTSAQKNPTAFYLCATQQGPQADTQYFGPGTRLTVL.